These 3 T cell receptor beta chains share one sample of origin, sequenced in a study of cytomegalovirus exposure and HLA in healthy donors. PCR primers comprised 60 Vbeta and 13 Jbeta primers. The protocol was immunoSEQ multiplex PCR, while the TCRdb copy is restricted to in-frame clones and leaves out a portion. The sample has more than 95,000 clones, 76% seen once; the top ten hold 7.5% to 9%. Sequenced material: PBMCs. The receptors were gathered from a man aged 35 to 55 in good health and CMV-seropositive.

The CDR3 here is CASSLQNQPQHF. In DNA, the CDR3 is TGTGCCAGTAGTCTACAGAATCAGCCCCAGCATTTT. The rearrangement uses TRBV19 and TRBJ1-5; D is undetermined. This CDR3 is built from 12 residues. The V gene's germline CDR1 is LNHDA and CDR2 SQIVND (reference sequence). V was clipped by 5 bases and J by 4 bases, with 6 bases between them. The whole variable domain, filled in from reference TRBV19 and TRBJ1-5, reads DGGITQSPKYLFRKEGQNVTLSCEQNLNHDAMYWYRQDPGQGLRLIYYSQIVNDFQKGDIAEGYSVSREKKESFPLTVTSAQKNPTAFYLCASSLQNQPQHFGDGTRLSIL.

The chain carries TRBV7-2 and TRBJ2-3, with D possibly matching TRBD2 (6 bases). The germline V gene has CDR1 SGHTA and CDR2 FQGNSA. V was pared by 5 bases and J by 4 bases, with 16 bases between. The CDR3 covers 15 residues. CDR3 amino acids: CASSPTRTTSDTQYF. CDR3 DNA: TGTGCCAGCAGCCCGACCCGGACTACCTCAGATACGCAGTATTTT.

This clone was observed a handful of times. The chain employs TRBV7-3 and TRBJ1-2, with D maybe TRBD1 (5 bases). Trimming removed 0 bases at V and 5 bases at J, with 13 bases between. Germline CDR1 SGHTA, CDR2 FQGTGA. This CDR3 contains 15 residues. This CDR3 reads CASSLTARVGYGYTF. As DNA, the CDR3 is TGTGCCAGCAGCTTAACTGCCAGGGTAGGTTATGGCTACACCTTC.